The 5 T cell receptor beta chains presented below share a single source sample, sequenced in a study of Ad26.COV2.S vaccination and SARS-CoV-2 variants. Treatment here: roughly 19 received Ad26.COV2.S at low or high dose, single or two shots; a few received placebo; per-sample allocation not given. The investigators took samples on day 63 after the first vaccine or placebo injection. Sequenced by immunoSEQ multiplex PCR; TCRdb stores in-frame clones only, minus some. Counted here are about 420,000 clones, more than 75% occurring once; the ten biggest clones make up 3.6%. The specimen comprised peripheral blood, sampled in a trial of Ad26.COV2.S vaccine versus placebo. The receptors here all came from a person between 18 and 59 years old who received the Ad26.COV2.S COVID-19 vaccine or a placebo.

V gene TRBV7-9 combines with J gene TRBJ2-3; 10 bases fit TRBD2. Germline CDR1 and CDR2: SEHNR and FQNEAQ (reference sequence). Trimming removed 1 base from V and 0 bases from J; junction bases left unmatched: 4. The CDR3 runs 17 residues. This CDR3 is CASSLGLAGVSTDTQYF. DNA of the CDR3: TGTGCCAGCAGCTTAGGTCTAGCGGGGGTCAGCACAGATACGCAGTATTTT.

This sequence joins TRBV28 and TRBJ2-3; 7 nucleotides agree with TRBD1. CDR1 and CDR2 (germline): MDHEN, SYDVKM. V trimming: 5 bases; J trimming: 9 bases; junction bases outside the gene matches: 11. This CDR3 spans 14 amino acids. The CDR3 sequence: CASSPRSDRVTQYF. DNA of the CDR3: TGTGCCAGCAGTCCCCGGAGCGACAGGGTAACGCAGTATTTT. Full variable domain (remainder filled in from reference TRBV28 and TRBJ2-3): DVKVTQSSRYLVKRTGEKVFLECVQDMDHENMFWYRQDPGLGLRLIYFSYDVKMKEKGDIPEGYSVSREKKERFSLILESASTNQTSMYLCASSPRSDRVTQYFGPGTRLTVL.

This sequence joins TRBV20-1 and TRBJ2-1; TRBD2 might be the D (6 bases). The CDR3 is 11 residues long. V lost 6 bases and J lost 12, with 15 bases in between. Germline V gene sequence: CDR1 DFQATT, CDR2 SNEGSKA (reference sequence). CDR3 loop: CSARRRGLQFF. The CDR3 DNA reads TGCAGTGCCCGCAGGAGGGGACTGCAGTTCTTC.

This rearrangement joins TRBV7-3 to TRBJ2-2; D uncertain. Trimming took 0 bases from V and 0 from J, leaving 8 bases between them. The CDR3 runs 16 residues. The germline V gene encodes CDR1 SGHTA and CDR2 FQGTGA. As DNA, the CDR3 is TGTGCCAGCAGCTTAACTGTGGCTGCGAACACCGGGGAGCTGTTTTTT. It translates to CASSLTVAANTGELFF.

The V call is TRBV6-5, the J call TRBJ1-4; weak D call: TRBD1 (5 bases). The CDR3 is 14 residues long. V was pared by 0 bases and J by 8 bases, with 10 bases between. Germline V gene sequence: CDR1 MNHEY, CDR2 SVGAGI. DNA for the CDR3: TGTGCCAGCAGTTACTCGACAGCCGGCGAAAAACTGTTTTTT. Protein sequence: CASSYSTAGEKLFF.